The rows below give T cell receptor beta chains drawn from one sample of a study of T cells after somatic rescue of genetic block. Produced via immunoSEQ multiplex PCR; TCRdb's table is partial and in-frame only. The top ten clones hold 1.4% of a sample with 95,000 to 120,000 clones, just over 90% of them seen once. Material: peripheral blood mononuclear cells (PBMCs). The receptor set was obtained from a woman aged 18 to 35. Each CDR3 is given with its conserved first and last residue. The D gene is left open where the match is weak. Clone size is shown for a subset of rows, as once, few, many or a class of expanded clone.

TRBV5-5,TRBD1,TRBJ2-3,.,TGTGCCAGCAGCTCCCGGGACAGGGACGCAGATACGCAGTATTTT,CASSSRDRDADTQYF
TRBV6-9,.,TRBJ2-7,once,TGTGCCAGCAGCAGGTCAGAGCAGTACTTC,CASSRSEQYF
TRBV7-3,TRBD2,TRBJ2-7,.,TGTGCCAGCAGCGCCGCGGGGGGGGACCCCTACGAGCAGTACTTC,CASSAAGGDPYEQYF
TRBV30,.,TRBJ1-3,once,TGTGCCTGGAGTGTAGGGGGGCTGGGAAACACCATATATTTT,CAWSVGGLGNTIYF
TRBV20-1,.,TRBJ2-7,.,TGCAGTGCCCCACGGGGATACGAGCAGTACTTC,CSAPRGYEQYF
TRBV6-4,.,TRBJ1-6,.,TGTGCCAGCGGGACCGGCTATAATTCACCCCTCCACTTT,CASGTGYNSPLHF
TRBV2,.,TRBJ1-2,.,TGTGCCAGCACCTTACAGGGTAGTGGCTATGGCTACACCTTC,CASTLQGSGYGYTF
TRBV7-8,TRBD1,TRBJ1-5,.,TGTGCCAGCAGCGAACAGGGGACGGGCAATCAGCCCCAGCATTTT,CASSEQGTGNQPQHF
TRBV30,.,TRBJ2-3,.,TGTGCCTGGACAGGGGCAGATACGCAGTATTTT,CAWTGADTQYF
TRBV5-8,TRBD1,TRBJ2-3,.,TGTGCCAGCAGCTTGAATCTACAGGGGTTCGGCACAGATACGCAGTATTTT,CASSLNLQGFGTDTQYF
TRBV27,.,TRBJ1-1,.,TGTGCCAGCAGTTCGCGGGTGGGGCGCCAGGAGAGTGCTGGAGCTTTCTTT,CASSSRVGRQESAGAFF
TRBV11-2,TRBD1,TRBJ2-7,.,TGTGCCAGCAGCGGTTACCGGGACAGAGGAACCTACGAGCAGTACTTC,CASSGYRDRGTYEQYF
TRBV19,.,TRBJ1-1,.,TGTGCCAGTAGTATATGGGCCCCGGGCAAGAACACTGAAGCTTTCTTT,CASSIWAPGKNTEAFF
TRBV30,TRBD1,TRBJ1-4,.,TGTGCCTGGAGTGGACAGGGCTCAACTAATGAAAAACTGTTTTTT,CAWSGQGSTNEKLFF
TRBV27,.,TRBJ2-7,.,TGTGCCAGCAGTTTATCGACGGGCGGGACCTACGAGCAGTACTTC,CASSLSTGGTYEQYF
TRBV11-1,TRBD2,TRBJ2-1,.,TGTGCCAGCAGCTTTATTAGCGGGGGGGCCAATGAGCAGTTCTTC,CASSFISGGANEQFF
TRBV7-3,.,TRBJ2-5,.,TGTGCCAGCAGCTTAAGCGGAGGGGCCGAGACCCAGTACTTC,CASSLSGGAETQYF
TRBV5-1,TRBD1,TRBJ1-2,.,TGCGCCAGCAGCTTCGACAGGGGCCGCGCGGAAGATGGCTACACCTTC,CASSFDRGRAEDGYTF
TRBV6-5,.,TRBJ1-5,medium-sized,TGTGCCAGCAGTTACGGTTTCCGTCAGCCCCAGCATTTT,CASSYGFRQPQHF
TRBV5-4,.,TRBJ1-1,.,TGTGCCAGCAGCTCCGACGGTCTTTTGATGAACACTGAAGCTTTCTTT,CASSSDGLLMNTEAFF
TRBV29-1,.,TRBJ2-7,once,TGCAGCGTCGCGACGGCCGTCGAGCAGTACTTC,CSVATAVEQYF
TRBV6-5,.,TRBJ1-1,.,TGTGCCAACTCTCGGGCTTTGAACACTGAAGCTTTCTTT,CANSRALNTEAFF
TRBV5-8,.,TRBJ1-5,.,TGTGCCAGTTCCCAGGTGGAGCTTGGCGAGCATTTT,CASSQVELGEHF
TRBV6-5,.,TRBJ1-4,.,TGTGCCAGCAGTTACTCGAGCCAGGGAGGCGAAAAACTGTTTTTT,CASSYSSQGGEKLFF
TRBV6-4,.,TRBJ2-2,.,TGTGCCAGCAGCCCGGACCTGCACGGGGAGCTGTTTTTT,CASSPDLHGELFF
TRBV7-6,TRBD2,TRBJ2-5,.,TGTGCCAGCAGCCGCCGGGAGGGGGACCCCTTTCAAGAGACCCAGTACTTC,CASSRREGDPFQETQYF
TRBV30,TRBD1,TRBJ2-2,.,TGTGCCCGACAAACAGGGGGCCTAACCGGGGAGCTGTTTTTT,CARQTGGLTGELFF
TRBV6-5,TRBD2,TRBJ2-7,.,TGTGCCAGCAGTTCCGGGACTAGCGAGGAGTACTTC,CASSSGTSEEYF
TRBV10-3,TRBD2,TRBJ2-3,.,TGTGCCATCAGCCTCGGGACTAGCGGCACAGATACGCAGTATTTT,CAISLGTSGTDTQYF
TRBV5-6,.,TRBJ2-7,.,TGTGCCAGCAGCTTCTCAGGGATCTACGAGCAGTACTTC,CASSFSGIYEQYF
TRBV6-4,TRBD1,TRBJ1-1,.,TGTGCCAGCAGCTCAGGGGGCGAGGCCACTGAAGCTTTCTTT,CASSSGGEATEAFF
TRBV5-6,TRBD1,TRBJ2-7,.,TGTGCCAGCAGCTCCGGACAGGGGGCGCTTGAGCAGTACTTC,CASSSGQGALEQYF
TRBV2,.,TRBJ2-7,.,TGTGCCAGCAATCGACGGTACGAGCAGTACTTC,CASNRRYEQYF